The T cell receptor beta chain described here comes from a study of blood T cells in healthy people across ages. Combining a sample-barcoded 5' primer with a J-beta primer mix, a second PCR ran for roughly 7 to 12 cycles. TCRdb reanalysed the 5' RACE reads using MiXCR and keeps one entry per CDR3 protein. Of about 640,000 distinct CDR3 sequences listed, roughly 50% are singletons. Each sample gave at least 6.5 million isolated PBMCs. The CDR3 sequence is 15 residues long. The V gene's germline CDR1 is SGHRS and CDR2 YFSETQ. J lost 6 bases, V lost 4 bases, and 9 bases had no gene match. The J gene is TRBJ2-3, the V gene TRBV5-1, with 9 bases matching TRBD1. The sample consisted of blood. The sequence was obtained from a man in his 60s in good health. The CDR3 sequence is CASSHGTGLRDTQYF. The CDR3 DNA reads TGCGCCAGCAGCCACGGGACAGGGTTGAGGGATACGCAGTATTTT.